The next 15 T cell receptor beta chains were all read from a single sample in a study of T cells in Graves' hyperthyroidism and ophthalmopathy. Amplification of TCR beta CDR3 regions used RNA as the template. Using the HTBI primer set, a first-round RT-PCR was run on the TCR CDR3. Each CDR3 protein is one row after TCRdb ran MiXCR on the multiplex PCR reads. Counted here are 500,000 to 800,000 distinct CDR3 sequences, approximately 14% occurring once; the ten biggest clones make up approximately 12%. Sequenced input: blood. The receptors stem from a woman aged 50 to 60 with Graves' ophthalmopathy.

This clonotype was counted at least ten times. As DNA, the CDR3 is TGTGCCAGCAGCCAAGATGTCAGGACAGGGGACTATGGCTACACCTTC. Protein product: CASSQDVRTGDYGYTF. V usage is TRBV14 and J usage is TRBJ1-2; the match to TRBD1 covers 9 bases. CDR1 is SGHDN and CDR2 is FVKESK in the germline V gene. This CDR3 has 16 amino acids. V lost 0 bases and J lost 3; bases outside the gene matches: 5.

Ten or more counts support this clonotype. The chain recombines TRBV5-8 with TRBJ2-5, with D tentatively TRBD1 (6 bases). The CDR3 is made up of 15 amino acids. The ends were cut back, 4 bases at V and 1 base at J, with 14 bases in the middle. Germline loops: CDR1 SGHTS, CDR2 YDEGEE. CDR3 amino acids: CASSIYRDTQETQYF. DNA of the CDR3: TGTGCCAGCAGCATATACCGGGACACCCAAGAGACCCAGTACTTC.

Only a few counts were recorded for this clonotype. The chain recombines TRBV19 with TRBJ1-4; D is unresolved. The V gene's germline CDR1 is LNHDA and CDR2 SQIVND (reference sequence). Deletions cut 3 bases from V and 6 bases from J, with 11 bases between. The CDR3 is 14 residues long. CDR3 in amino acids: CASSIRRRDEKLFF. The CDR3 nucleotides are TGTGCCAGTAGTATCCGCAGGAGAGATGAAAAACTGTTTTTT. Drawing the rest from reference TRBV19 and TRBJ1-4, the complete variable domain is DGGITQSPKYLFRKEGQNVTLSCEQNLNHDAMYWYRQDPGQGLRLIYYSQIVNDFQKGDIAEGYSVSREKKESFPLTVTSAQKNPTAFYLCASSIRRRDEKLFFGSGTQLSVL.

This clonotype was picked up a small number of times. The rearrangement links TRBV5-1 to TRBJ1-1; weak D call: TRBD1 (6 bases). The ends were cut back, 4 bases at V and 8 bases at J, with 12 bases in the middle. There are 12 residues in the CDR3. Per germline, CDR1 SGHRS and CDR2 YFSETQ. In DNA, the CDR3 is TGCGCCAGCAGCCAAGGACAGCGAGAAGCTTTCTTT. It is translated as CASSQGQREAFF.

This clonotype appeared a few times. DNA for the CDR3: TGTGCCAGCAGCCTCAAGCTTTGGAGCTCCTACGAGCAGTACTTC. This encodes CASSLKLWSSYEQYF. The chain couples TRBV6-1 to TRBJ2-7; D uncertain. This CDR3 has 15 amino acids. The germline CDR1 and CDR2 sequences are MNHNS and SASEGT. The V gene lost 6 bases and the J gene lost 0 bases, with 15 bases spanning the gap.

This clonotype was observed a few times. The chain carries TRBV6-1 and TRBJ1-1, with a tentative D call TRBD1 (6 bases). Trimming left V 5 bases short and J 3 bases short, with 16 bases between. The CDR3 has 15 residues. Germline values: CDR1 MNHNS, CDR2 SASEGT. Here the CDR3 DNA reads TGTGCCAGCAGTAGACGGAGGGGGGTGGACACTGAAGCTTTCTTT. It encodes CASSRRRGVDTEAFF.

The CDR3 sequence is CASCLQILAKNIQYF. The CDR3 DNA reads as TGTGCCAGCTGCTTACAGATACTAGCCAAAAACATTCAGTACTTC. V usage is TRBV6-1 and J usage is TRBJ2-4; D gene uncertain. The V end was cut by 8 bases, the J end by 0 bases, with 14 bases between. Germline loops: CDR1 MNHNS, CDR2 SASEGT. The CDR3 is made up of 15 amino acids.

This clonotype was observed many times. CDR3: CASSFSVPVRPQHF. The CDR3 bases are TGTGCCAGCAGTTTTTCAGTCCCGGTGCGGCCCCAGCATTTT. V usage is TRBV28 and J usage is TRBJ1-5; the D is unclear. V lost 3 bases, J lost 9 bases, and 15 bases lay in between. This CDR3 comprises 14 residues. Germline-derived CDR1 and CDR2 are MDHEN and SYDVKM. Combining the CDR3 with reference TRBV28 and TRBJ1-5 gives the whole variable domain DVKVTQSSRYLVKRTGEKVFLECVQDMDHENMFWYRQDPGLGLRLIYFSYDVKMKEKGDIPEGYSVSREKKERFSLILESASTNQTSMYLCASSFSVPVRPQHFGDGTRLSIL.

This clonotype was observed a few times. J is TRBJ2-1 and V is TRBV30; TRBD1 or TRBD2 may be the D gene (5 bases each). The CDR3 has 16 amino acids. Germline assignment: CDR1 GTSNPN and CDR2 SVGIG (reference sequence). V was pared by 5 bases and J by 0 bases, with 17 bases between. Written as DNA, the CDR3 is TGTGCCTGGGGCTACCGGGACCGACGCTCCTACAATGAGCAGTTCTTC. As protein: CAWGYRDRRSYNEQFF. The full variable domain, completed using reference TRBV30 and TRBJ2-1, is SQTIHQWPATLVQPVGSPLSLECTVEGTSNPNLYWYRQAAGRGLQLLFYSVGIGQISSEVPQNLSASRPQDRQFILSSKKLLLSDSGFYLCAWGYRDRRSYNEQFFGPGTRLTVL.

This clonotype was observed a few times. The rearrangement uses TRBV5-6 and TRBJ2-3, with D possibly being TRBD2 (5 bases). Trimming shortened V by 3 bases and J by 4 bases, and 21 bases separated the two germline ends. The V gene's germline CDR1 is SGHDT and CDR2 YYEEEE. The CDR3 is 17 residues long. CDR3: CASSSPDFRGTADTQYF. The CDR3 DNA follows: TGTGCCAGCAGCTCCCCGGACTTTCGAGGCACCGCAGATACGCAGTATTTT. The complete variable domain, with remaining parts taken from reference TRBV5-6 and TRBJ2-3, reads DAGVTQSPTHLIKTRGQQVTLRCSPKSGHDTVSWYQQALGQGPQFIFQYYEEEERQRGNFPDRFSGHQFPNYSSELNVNALLLGDSALYLCASSSPDFRGTADTQYFGPGTRLTVL.

The chain uses TRBV19 and TRBJ2-7; D is perhaps TRBD1 (5 bases). The CDR3 sequence is 20 residues long. V dropped 4 bases and J dropped 3 bases, with 31 bases sitting between them. Germline CDR1 LNHDA, CDR2 SQIVND (reference sequence). The CDR3, as DNA: TGTGCCAGTAGTACGATCCGTTATAACTCTCAGGGAAATCCCTACTACGAGCAGTACTTC. Translating it yields CASSTIRYNSQGNPYYEQYF.

There are many counts of this clonotype. The chain links TRBV11-2 to TRBJ1-1; 7 nucleotides line up with TRBD1. The CDR3 loop spans 15 amino acids. Germline CDR1 and CDR2: SGHAT and FQNNGV. The ends lost 5 bases at V and 0 bases at J; junction bases unmatched: 6. CDR3 DNA: TGTGCCAGCAGCAACCGGACAGGCATGAACACTGAAGCTTTCTTT. It translates to CASSNRTGMNTEAFF.

This clonotype was found many times. This chain links TRBV28 with TRBJ1-1; 12 bases match TRBD1. The germline V gene encodes CDR1 MDHEN and CDR2 SYDVKM. The CDR3 spans 14 residues. The J segment lost 10 bases and the V segment lost 3 bases, leaving 6 bases of the junction unmatched. CDR3 sequence reads: CASSFRDRGLGAFF. CDR3 in DNA: TGTGCCAGCAGTTTCCGGGACAGGGGGCTCGGAGCTTTCTTT.

This rearrangement joins TRBV24-1 to TRBJ1-2; D remains unclear. This CDR3 is 14 amino acids long. Germline loops: CDR1 KGHDR, CDR2 SFDVKD. V was pared by 3 bases and J by 4 bases, with 11 bases between. The CDR3 DNA reads TGTGCCACCAGTGATAAACAGAGGTTCTATGGCTACACCTTC. It yields the protein CATSDKQRFYGYTF.

The chain carries TRBV7-9 and TRBJ2-3; D is tentatively TRBD1 or TRBD2 (5 bases each). The germline V gene has CDR1 SEHNR and CDR2 FQNEAQ (reference sequence). CDR3 length: 17 residues. Trimming shortened V by 2 bases and J by 2 bases, and 17 bases separated the two germline ends. CDR3 nucleotides: TGTGCCAGCAGCTTAAGGCTGGGGGAATTATTCACAGATACGCAGTATTTT. It codes for CASSLRLGELFTDTQYF.